This TCR beta chain was obtained from a study of blood T cell repertoires in COVID-19. As for the study in general: Both acute and convalescent COVID-19 samples were obtained from the United States, Italy and Spain. T cells, B-cell-depleted T cells, or PBMCs supplied cDNA or gDNA.

Per the study methods: The authors estimated nucleated cell counts from reference gene primer amplification. TCRdb keeps only in-frame clones here, not all; method: immunoSEQ multiplex PCR. V and J calls and clone size are as listed in that table; D and trimming were resolved from the DNA. The table includes roughly 35,000 clones, 81% detected once. Per germline, CDR1 SGHAT and CDR2 FQNNGV. The V segment lost 5 bases and the J segment 4 bases; nucleotides outside the gene matches: 9. CDR3 size: 16 residues. The sample taken for sequencing was peripheral blood. This sequence originates from a man older than 75 with active or convalescent COVID-19. J is TRBJ2-5 and V is TRBV11-2, with 11 bases fitting TRBD2. The CDR3 coding sequence is TGTGCCAGCAGCCCTCGACTAGCGGGATTGGGAGAGACCCAGTACTTC. This codes for CASSPRLAGLGETQYF.